A single sample gave rise to the 10 T cell receptor beta chains below, sequenced in a study of early T cells in non-severe SARS-CoV-2 infection. In TCRdb, the 5' RACE reads were re-called with MiXCR into one record per CDR3 protein. The table records about 27,000 distinct CDR3 sequences, 2.9% of them present only once. The sample taken for sequencing was whole blood. All receptors derive from an adult who was a healthcare worker with PCR-confirmed SARS-CoV-2 infection or an uninfected control (not recorded which).

In this sample, this clonotype turned up many times. This chain connects TRBV15 to TRBJ2-7; D gene ambiguous. CDR1 and CDR2 (germline): LNHNV, YYDKDF (reference sequence). The CDR3 sequence is 15 residues long. Trimming took 0 bases from V and 1 from J, leaving 10 bases between them. The CDR3 protein is CATSRDLSVSYEQYV. The CDR3 nucleotides are TGTGCCACCAGCAGAGATCTTTCAGTTTCCTACGAGCAGTACGTC.

This clonotype has a count of ten or more. The V gene is TRBV29-1, the J gene TRBJ2-5, with 13 bases lining up with TRBD2. The CDR3 is made up of 15 amino acids. The trim removed 5 bases at V and 3 bases at J, leaving 6 bases unmatched. CDR1 and CDR2 (germline): SQVTM, ANQGSEA. The CDR3 nucleotides are TGCAGCGTTTCCAGGACTAGCGGGGGTGAAGAGACCCAGTACTTC. Translated, it gives CSVSRTSGGEETQYF.

Many counts were recorded for this clonotype. The V and J genes are TRBV19 and TRBJ2-1; TRBD1 matches at 8 bases. The trim removed 5 bases at V and 3 bases at J, leaving 12 bases unmatched. The CDR3 spans 17 residues. CDR1 is LNHDA, CDR2 SQIVND, per germline (reference sequence). The CDR3 protein is CASSPQRDRRYYNEQFF. The CDR3 DNA follows: TGTGCCAGTAGTCCTCAACGGGACAGGCGATACTACAATGAGCAGTTCTTC.

This clonotype was picked up many times. This sequence joins TRBV7-2 and TRBJ2-3; 7 nucleotides align to TRBD1. V lost 6 bases and J lost 3; bases outside the gene matches: 6. From germline, CDR1 is SGHTA and CDR2 FQGNSA. This CDR3 has 14 amino acids. Here the CDR3 reads CASRHRGYTDTQYF. The CDR3 DNA reads TGTGCCAGCAGACACAGGGGCTATACAGATACGCAGTATTTT.

This clonotype occurred many times. The rearrangement joins TRBV7-3 to TRBJ2-2; D not resolved. Germline V gene lookup returns CDR1 SGHTA and CDR2 FQGTGA. Trimming left V 4 bases short and J 5 bases short, with 8 bases between. The CDR3 has 13 amino acids. CDR3 nucleotide sequence: TGTGCCAGCAGCTCCGGACCTACCGGGGAGCTGTTTTTT. Translation: CASSSGPTGELFF.

This clonotype was detected ten times or more. The chain has TRBV7-9 and TRBJ2-1; 7 bases are a match to TRBD2. Trimming at V came to 5 bases and at J to 7 bases, leaving 5 bases not matched to a gene. The CDR3 is made up of 13 amino acids. Germline V gives CDR1 SEHNR, CDR2 FQNEAQ (reference sequence). The CDR3 DNA reads as TGTGCCAGCAGCGAACGGACTAGGAATGAGCAGTTCTTC. Translated: CASSERTRNEQFF.

This clonotype showed up many times. The rearrangement uses TRBV19 and TRBJ1-5; maybe TRBD1 (5 bases). This CDR3 is 15 amino acids long. CDR1 LNHDA and CDR2 SQIVND come from the germline V gene (reference sequence). V was trimmed by 10 bases and J by 0 bases, leaving 16 bases between them. CDR3 sequence (DNA): TGTGCCACCTCAGGGAGCCGATCTAGCAATCAGCCCCAGCATTTT. Protein: CATSGSRSSNQPQHF.

By its share, this clonotype is medium-sized. This chain connects TRBV6-5 to TRBJ2-6; D is possibly TRBD1 or TRBD2 (5 bases each). The germline CDR1 and CDR2 sequences are MNHEY and SVGAGI. This CDR3 has 15 amino acids. The ends were cut back, 7 bases at V and 1 base at J, with 11 bases in the middle. The CDR3 DNA reads TGTGCCAGCACACCGGGACCTTCTGGGGCCAACGTCCTGACTTTC. Protein product: CASTPGPSGANVLTF.

This clonotype was detected many times. This chain connects TRBV20-1 to TRBJ2-3; D unresolved. Germline loops: CDR1 DFQATT, CDR2 SNEGSKA (reference sequence). V lost 0 bases, J lost 7 bases, and 20 bases lay in between. The CDR3 runs 16 residues. The CDR3 is CSARDGGRTTMYTQYF. In nucleotides, the CDR3 is TGCAGTGCTAGAGATGGCGGCAGGACGACCATGTATACGCAGTATTTT.

This clonotype was seen many times. The CDR3 sequence is CASSQPISRSPLHF. The DNA for the CDR3 is TGCGCCAGCAGCCAACCGATTAGCCGTTCACCCCTCCACTTT. The rearrangement links TRBV4-1 to TRBJ1-6; no reliable D call. The CDR3 runs to 14 residues. Germline CDR1 and CDR2: MGHRA and YSYEKL. Trimming shortened V by 2 bases and J by 9 bases, and 11 bases separated the two germline ends.